This TCR beta chain was sequenced for a study of blood T cell repertoires in COVID-19. Study background: Italy, Spain and the United States were the sources of the convalescent and acute COVID-19 samples. Sources were T cells, B-cell-depleted T cells, or PBMCs; the material itself was cDNA or gDNA.

The sample holds one count of this clone. In the authors' methods: Reference gene primer amplification gave nucleated cell count estimates. The assay was immunoSEQ multiplex PCR, and TCRdb's table has in-frame clones only and misses some. The DNA was the basis for D and trimming; V, J and clone size are from that table. The sample consists of 65,000 or so clones, about 80% of them appearing once. CDR1 is SGHVS, CDR2 FQNEAQ, per germline. The CDR3 has 19 residues. Trimming removed 2 bases from V and 0 bases from J; junction bases left unmatched: 13. The sequencing sample was made of peripheral blood. The TCR originated in a man aged 60 to 69 with acute or convalescent COVID-19. The genes are TRBV7-8 and TRBJ2-3; 8 bases map to TRBD2. The CDR3 protein is CASSLKGGGRRLSTDTQYF. DNA for the CDR3: TGTGCCAGCAGCTTAAAAGGCGGGGGGAGAAGACTCAGCACAGATACGCAGTATTTT.